Listed below are T cell receptor beta chains from one sample, sequenced in a study of cytomegalovirus exposure and HLA in healthy donors. Sequencing was performed with immunoSEQ multiplex PCR; in TCRdb, only in-frame clones are kept and a portion is missing. This repertoire shows about 180,000 clones, 87% found once; its top ten account for about 1.5%. Sequenced material: PBMCs. Source of these receptors: a woman in her twenties or thirties in good health and CMV-seronegative. The CDR3 runs from the conserved cysteine through the conserved F or W. The D gene is left open where the match is weak. Size tells how often a clone was seen (once, few, many) or the class of an expanded clone, and some rows leave it out.

TGTGCCAGCGTAAGGAGTCAGAACACCGGGGAGCTGTTTTTT | CASVRSQNTGELFF | NA | TRBJ2-2 | 14 | TRBV2 | NA
TGTGCCAGTAGTATACCCGGGACTAGCGGTACCAATGAGCAGTTCTTC | CASSIPGTSGTNEQFF | TRBD2 | TRBJ2-1 | 16 | TRBV19 | NA
TGTGCCTGGAGTTATATGGGACAGGGGTGGACTGAAGCTTTCTTT | CAWSYMGQGWTEAFF | TRBD1 | TRBJ1-1 | 15 | TRBV30 | once
TGCGCCAGCAGCTTGGTTGGGGCGGGGGGCCGAGAAGAAAAACTGTTTTTT | CASSLVGAGGREEKLFF | NA | TRBJ1-4 | 17 | TRBV5-1 | once
TGTGCCAGCTCACCACCGTTCGACAGGTCTATGAACACTGAAGCTTTCTTT | CASSPPFDRSMNTEAFF | NA | TRBJ1-1 | 17 | TRBV18 | once
TGCGCCAGCAGCCCGAACCAGGATATGGCTGGAGCTTTCTTT | CASSPNQDMAGAFF | NA | TRBJ1-1 | 14 | TRBV4-3 | NA
TGTGCTAGTGGTCCCTTCTCGAAGCGGGGGTTGAAAGATACGCAGTATTTT | CASGPFSKRGLKDTQYF | TRBD2 | TRBJ2-3 | 17 | TRBV12-5 | NA
TGTGCCAGCAGCTTGGTTCAGGGTACTGGCTACACCTTC | CASSLVQGTGYTF | NA | TRBJ1-2 | 13 | TRBV5-6 | NA
TGTGCCAGCAGCTTCATGAACACCATATATTTT | CASSFMNTIYF | NA | TRBJ1-3 | 11 | TRBV7-2 | few
TGTGCCAGCAGCCCTGGGGGGGGGAGCACAGATACGCAGTATTTT | CASSPGGGSTDTQYF | TRBD2 | TRBJ2-3 | 15 | TRBV11-2 | NA
TGTGCCAGCAGCGTAGATCCGAGTTCAAGCTCTGGAAACACCATATATTTT | CASSVDPSSSSGNTIYF | NA | TRBJ1-3 | 17 | TRBV9 | NA
TGTGCCAGCAGTGTTTGGGTGTCAGGAGGCCAGCCCCAGCATTTT | CASSVWVSGGQPQHF | NA | TRBJ1-5 | 15 | TRBV2 | NA
TGCGCCAGCAGCTTGGGACCCCAGTCCGGCGGCTATGGCTACACCTTC | CASSLGPQSGGYGYTF | NA | TRBJ1-2 | 16 | TRBV5-1 | NA
TGTGCTAGTGGTGGGGAGGAGGGAGAGACCCAGTACTTC | CASGGEEGETQYF | NA | TRBJ2-5 | 13 | TRBV12-5 | once
TGTGCCAGCAGTTTTCGGGGAACCGGCTACACCTTC | CASSFRGTGYTF | NA | TRBJ1-2 | 12 | TRBV27 | NA
TGTGCCAGCAGTGAGGCCAGGGGTTATGGCTACACCTTC | CASSEARGYGYTF | NA | TRBJ1-2 | 13 | TRBV6-1 | NA
TGTGCCTGGAGTGTGGGACTAGCGGGTCACGTGGGCGAGCAGTACTTC | CAWSVGLAGHVGEQYF | TRBD2 | TRBJ2-7 | 16 | TRBV30 | NA
TGTGCCAGCAGTGGAGTCACCACGATCTATGGCTACACCTTC | CASSGVTTIYGYTF | NA | TRBJ1-2 | 14 | TRBV6-1 | NA
TGTGCCACCAGGCGGATTGAATCCCCCCTCCACTTT | CATRRIESPLHF | NA | TRBJ1-6 | 12 | TRBV2 | few
TGTGCCAGCAGTTTGGGGGGTCGGGAGACCCAGTACTTC | CASSLGGRETQYF | NA | TRBJ2-5 | 13 | TRBV2 | once
TGTGCCAGTAGTATAGGTGGGGGCCACTATGGCTACACCTTC | CASSIGGGHYGYTF | NA | TRBJ1-2 | 14 | TRBV19 | NA
TGTGCCAGCAGTGAGTGGTTAGGAGAGAACACTGAAGCTTTCTTT | CASSEWLGENTEAFF | NA | TRBJ1-1 | 15 | TRBV6-1 | NA
TGTGCCAGCAGCCCACCCCGGACAGGGGGCGGAACTGAAGCTTTCTTT | CASSPPRTGGGTEAFF | TRBD1 | TRBJ1-1 | 16 | TRBV7-9 | NA
TGTGCCAGCAGTGCAAACGGCCTAGGGGTTTACGAGCAGTACTTC | CASSANGLGVYEQYF | NA | TRBJ2-7 | 15 | TRBV6-5 | NA
TGCGCCAGCAGCCTGAAGGGACAGCAGAACACTGAAGCTTTCTTT | CASSLKGQQNTEAFF | TRBD1 | TRBJ1-1 | 15 | TRBV4-1 | NA
TGTGCCAGCAGACCTCCCCTTCAGTTGAACAGGGTCCTGAACACCGGGGAGCTGTTTTTT | CASRPPLQLNRVLNTGELFF | NA | TRBJ2-2 | 20 | TRBV5-8 | once
TGTGCCAGCAGCTTCAGGTTAATCTATGGCTACACCTTC | CASSFRLIYGYTF | NA | TRBJ1-2 | 13 | TRBV5-4 | NA
TGTGCCAGCAGCAAAGTATCCTACGAGCAGTACTTC | CASSKVSYEQYF | NA | TRBJ2-7 | 12 | TRBV21-1 | NA
TGTGCCAGCAGCCGCGGACAGGGCCCCGGGGAGCTGTTTTTT | CASSRGQGPGELFF | TRBD1 | TRBJ2-2 | 14 | TRBV5-4 | NA
TGTGCCAGCAGCCAAAAGGTTGCGGGGCGAGTGGAGACCCAGTACTTC | CASSQKVAGRVETQYF | NA | TRBJ2-5 | 16 | TRBV7-6 | once
TGCGCCAGCAGCCAGCTCGGGGGGAGGACCCCCCGGCGGTCACCCCTCCACTTT | CASSQLGGRTPRRSPLHF | NA | TRBJ1-6 | 18 | TRBV4-1 | NA
TGTGCCAGCAGCCCGAGGACAGGGAGGCATCATGGCTACACCTTC | CASSPRTGRHHGYTF | TRBD1 | TRBJ1-2 | 15 | TRBV27 | NA
TGCGCCAGCAGCCAAGGACAGGGAGTCGGCGCCATATATTTT | CASSQGQGVGAIYF | TRBD1 | TRBJ1-3 | 14 | TRBV4-1 | NA
TGTGCCAGCAGTTTCGGGCAGGGTGCAGCCGATGGCTACACCTTC | CASSFGQGAADGYTF | NA | TRBJ1-2 | 15 | TRBV27 | NA
TGTGCCAGCAGCTTAGGTGTGGGGGGGACCTACGAGCAGTACTTC | CASSLGVGGTYEQYF | TRBD2 | TRBJ2-7 | 15 | TRBV7-2 | few
TGTGCCAGCAGCTCCACCCCCTCGGTGACAGATACGCAGTATTTT | CASSSTPSVTDTQYF | NA | TRBJ2-3 | 15 | TRBV7-8 | NA
TGTGCCAGCAGCTGGGGGAGAGCGGGGGGGCAAGAGACCCAGTACTTC | CASSWGRAGGQETQYF | TRBD2 | TRBJ2-5 | 16 | TRBV7-9 | NA